This record concerns one T cell receptor (beta chain) sequence. The antigen remains undetermined. The data belong to a study of early stage breast cancer tumors. Study at large: Among approximately 12 ER+/PR+/HER2- tumors, eight were ductal, four lobular.

Study outcomes and limitations: Bulk DNA sequencing of unsorted cells missed chain pairing and markers.

From germline, CDR1 is LNHDA and CDR2 SQIVND (reference sequence). This CDR3 region has 13 residues. V lost 5 bases, J lost 4 bases, and 10 bases lay in between. Produced via immunoSEQ multiplex PCR; TCRdb's table is partial and in-frame only. This repertoire shows about 70,000 clones, 80% found once; its top ten account for approximately 4.5%. Sequenced material: blood. The receptor was derived from a person aged 40 to 50 with breast cancer. V is TRBV19 and J is TRBJ2-3, with D uncertain. The chain's CDR3 is CASSGPGSDTQYF. The CDR3 nucleotides are TGTGCCAGTAGTGGTCCCGGATCAGATACGCAGTATTTT.